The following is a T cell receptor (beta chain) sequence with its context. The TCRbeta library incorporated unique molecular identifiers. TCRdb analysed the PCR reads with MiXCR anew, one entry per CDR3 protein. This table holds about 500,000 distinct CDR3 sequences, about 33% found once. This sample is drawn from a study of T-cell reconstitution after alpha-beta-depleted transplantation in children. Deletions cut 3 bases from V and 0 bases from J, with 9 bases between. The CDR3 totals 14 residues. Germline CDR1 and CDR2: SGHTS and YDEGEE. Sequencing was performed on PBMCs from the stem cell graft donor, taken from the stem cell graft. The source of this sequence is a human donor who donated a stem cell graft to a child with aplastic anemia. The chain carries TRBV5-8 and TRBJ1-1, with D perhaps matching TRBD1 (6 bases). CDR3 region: CASSYGTLNTEAFF. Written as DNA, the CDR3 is TGTGCCAGCAGCTACGGGACATTGAACACTGAAGCTTTCTTT.